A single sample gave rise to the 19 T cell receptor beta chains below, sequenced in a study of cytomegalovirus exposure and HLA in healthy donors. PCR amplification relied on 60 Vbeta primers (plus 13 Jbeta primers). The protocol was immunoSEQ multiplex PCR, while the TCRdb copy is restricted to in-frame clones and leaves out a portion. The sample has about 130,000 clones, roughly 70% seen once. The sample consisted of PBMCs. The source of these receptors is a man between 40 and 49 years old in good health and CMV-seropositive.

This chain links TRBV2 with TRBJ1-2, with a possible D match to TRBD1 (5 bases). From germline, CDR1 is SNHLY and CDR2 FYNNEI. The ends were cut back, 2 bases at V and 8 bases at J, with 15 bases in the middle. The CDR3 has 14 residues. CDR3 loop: CASSELSRASGYTF. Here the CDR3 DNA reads TGTGCCAGCAGTGAACTTTCCAGGGCGAGCGGCTACACCTTC.

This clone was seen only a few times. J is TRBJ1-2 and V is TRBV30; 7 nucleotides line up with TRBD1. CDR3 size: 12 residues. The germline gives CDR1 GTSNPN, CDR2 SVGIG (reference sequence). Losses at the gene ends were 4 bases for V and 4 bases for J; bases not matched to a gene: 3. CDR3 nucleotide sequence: TGTGCCTGGACACAGGGGAGCTATGGCTACACCTTC. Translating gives CAWTQGSYGYTF.

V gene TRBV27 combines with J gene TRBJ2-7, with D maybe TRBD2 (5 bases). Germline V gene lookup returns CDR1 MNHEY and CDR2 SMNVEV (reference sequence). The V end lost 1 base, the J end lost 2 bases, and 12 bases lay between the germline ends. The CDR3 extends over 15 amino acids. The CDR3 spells CASSLLAGHTYEQYF. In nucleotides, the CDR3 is TGTGCCAGCAGTTTATTGGCGGGCCATACCTACGAGCAGTACTTC.

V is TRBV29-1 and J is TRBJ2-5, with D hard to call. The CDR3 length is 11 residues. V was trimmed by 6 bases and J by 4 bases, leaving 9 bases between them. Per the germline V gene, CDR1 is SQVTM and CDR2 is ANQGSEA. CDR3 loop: CSVLAGETQYF. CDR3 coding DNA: TGCAGCGTACTCGCCGGAGAGACCCAGTACTTC.

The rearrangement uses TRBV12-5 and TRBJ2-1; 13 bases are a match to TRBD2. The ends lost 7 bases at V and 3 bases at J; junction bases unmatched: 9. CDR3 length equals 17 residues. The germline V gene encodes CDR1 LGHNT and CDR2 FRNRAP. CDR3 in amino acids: CASVLLAGGKIYNEQFF. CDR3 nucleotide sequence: TGTGCTAGTGTCCTACTAGCGGGGGGGAAAATCTACAATGAGCAGTTCTTC.

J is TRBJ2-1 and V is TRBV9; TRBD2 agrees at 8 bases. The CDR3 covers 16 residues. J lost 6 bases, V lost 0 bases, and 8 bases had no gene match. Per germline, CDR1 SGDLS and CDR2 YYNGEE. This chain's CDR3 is CASSVAPQRGTNEQFF. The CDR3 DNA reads TGTGCCAGCAGCGTAGCTCCCCAGCGGGGGACCAATGAGCAGTTCTTC.

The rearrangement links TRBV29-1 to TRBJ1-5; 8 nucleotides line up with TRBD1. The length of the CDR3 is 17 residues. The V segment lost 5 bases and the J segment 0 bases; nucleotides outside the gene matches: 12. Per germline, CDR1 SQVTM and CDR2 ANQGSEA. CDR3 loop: CSVLTGEERFSNQPQHF. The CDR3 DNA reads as TGCAGCGTTCTGACAGGGGAAGAGAGATTTAGCAATCAGCCCCAGCATTTT.

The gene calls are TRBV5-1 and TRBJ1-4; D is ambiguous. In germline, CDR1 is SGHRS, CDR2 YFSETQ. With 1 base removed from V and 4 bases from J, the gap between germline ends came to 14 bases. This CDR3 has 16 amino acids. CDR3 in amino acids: CASSLQPGGSNEKLFF. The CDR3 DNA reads TGCGCCAGCAGCTTGCAACCAGGCGGGAGTAATGAAAAACTGTTTTTT.

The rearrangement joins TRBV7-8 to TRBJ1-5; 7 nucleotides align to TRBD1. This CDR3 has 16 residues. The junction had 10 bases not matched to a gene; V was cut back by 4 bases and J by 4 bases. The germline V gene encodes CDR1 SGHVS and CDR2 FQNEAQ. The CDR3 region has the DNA TGTGCCAGCAGCTCTACGAACCGGGACAGAAATCAGCCCCAGCATTTT. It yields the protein CASSSTNRDRNQPQHF.

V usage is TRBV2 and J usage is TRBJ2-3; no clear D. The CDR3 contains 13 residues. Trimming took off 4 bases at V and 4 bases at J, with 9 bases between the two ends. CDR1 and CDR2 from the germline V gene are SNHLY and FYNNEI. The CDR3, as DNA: TGTGCCAGCAGTGCCTTCCGCGCAGATACGCAGTATTTT. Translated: CASSAFRADTQYF.

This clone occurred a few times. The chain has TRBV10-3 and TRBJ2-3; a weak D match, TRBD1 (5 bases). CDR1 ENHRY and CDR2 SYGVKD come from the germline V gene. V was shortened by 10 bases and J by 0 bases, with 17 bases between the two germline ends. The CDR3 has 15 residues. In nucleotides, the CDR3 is TGTGCCAGTGGTGCGCCAGACAGTAGCACAGATACGCAGTATTTT. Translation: CASGAPDSSTDTQYF.

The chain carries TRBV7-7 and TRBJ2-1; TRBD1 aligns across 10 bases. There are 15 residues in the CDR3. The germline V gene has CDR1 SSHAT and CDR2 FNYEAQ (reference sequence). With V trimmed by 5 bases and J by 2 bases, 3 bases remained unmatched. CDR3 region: CASSRDRGPYNEQFF. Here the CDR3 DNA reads TGTGCCAGCAGCCGGGACAGGGGACCCTACAATGAGCAGTTCTTC.

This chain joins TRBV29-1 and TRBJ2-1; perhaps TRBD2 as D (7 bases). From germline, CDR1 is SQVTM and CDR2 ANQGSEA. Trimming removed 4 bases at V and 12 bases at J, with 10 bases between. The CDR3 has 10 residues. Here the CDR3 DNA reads TGCAGCGTTGGAGGGGGGGGGCAGTTCTTC. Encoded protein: CSVGGGGQFF.

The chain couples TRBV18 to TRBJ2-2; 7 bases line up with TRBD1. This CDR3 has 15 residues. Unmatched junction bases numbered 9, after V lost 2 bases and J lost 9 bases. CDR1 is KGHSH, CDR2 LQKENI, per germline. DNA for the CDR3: TGTGCCAGCTCACCAAAGGGGACAGAGTACCGGGAGCTGTTTTTT. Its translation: CASSPKGTEYRELFF.

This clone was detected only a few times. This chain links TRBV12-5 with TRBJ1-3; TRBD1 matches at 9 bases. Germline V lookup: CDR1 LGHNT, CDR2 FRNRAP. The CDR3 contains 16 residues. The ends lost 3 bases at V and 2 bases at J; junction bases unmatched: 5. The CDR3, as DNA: TGTGCTAGTGGTTTCAAAGGACAGGGGACTGGAAACACCATATATTTT. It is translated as CASGFKGQGTGNTIYF. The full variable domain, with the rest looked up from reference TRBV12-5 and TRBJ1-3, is DARVTQTPRHKVTEMGQEVTMRCQPILGHNTVFWYRQTMMQGLELLAYFRNRAPLDDSGMPKDRFSAEMPDATLATLKIQPSEPRDSAVYFCASGFKGQGTGNTIYFGEGSWLTVV.

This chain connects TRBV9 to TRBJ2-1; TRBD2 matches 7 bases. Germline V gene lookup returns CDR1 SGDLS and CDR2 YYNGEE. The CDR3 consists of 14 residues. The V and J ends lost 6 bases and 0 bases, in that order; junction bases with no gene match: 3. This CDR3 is CASNGGSSYNEQFF. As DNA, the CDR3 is TGTGCCAGCAACGGGGGGAGCTCCTACAATGAGCAGTTCTTC.

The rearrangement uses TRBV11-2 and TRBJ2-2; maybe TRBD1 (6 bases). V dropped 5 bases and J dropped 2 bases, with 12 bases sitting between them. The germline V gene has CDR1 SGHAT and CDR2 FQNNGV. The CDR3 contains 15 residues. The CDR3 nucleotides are TGTGCCAGCAGCCAAACGGACAGTAACACCGGGGAGCTGTTTTTT. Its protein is CASSQTDSNTGELFF. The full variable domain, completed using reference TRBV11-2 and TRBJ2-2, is EAGVAQSPRYKIIEKRQSVAFWCNPISGHATLYWYQQILGQGPKLLIQFQNNGVVDDSQLPKDRFSAERLKGVDSTLKIQPAKLEDSAVYLCASSQTDSNTGELFFGEGSRLTVL.

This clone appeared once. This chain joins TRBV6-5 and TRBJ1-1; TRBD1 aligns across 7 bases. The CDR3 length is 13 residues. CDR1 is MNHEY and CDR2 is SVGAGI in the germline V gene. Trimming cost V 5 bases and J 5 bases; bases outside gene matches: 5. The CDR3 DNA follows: TGTGCCAGCAGTAGACAGGGCCGGACTGAAGCTTTCTTT. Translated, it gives CASSRQGRTEAFF.

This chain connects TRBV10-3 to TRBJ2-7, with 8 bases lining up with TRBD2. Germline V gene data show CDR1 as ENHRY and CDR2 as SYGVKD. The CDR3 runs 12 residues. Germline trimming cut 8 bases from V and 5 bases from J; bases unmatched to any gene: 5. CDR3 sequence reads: CAIRGGPDEQYF. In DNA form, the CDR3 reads TGTGCCATCCGGGGGGGGCCTGACGAGCAGTACTTC.